The following is a TCR beta chain sequence with its context. The junction does not match germline at one end; this may be a read error. Sample-barcoded 5' priming and a J-beta primer mix drove a second PCR of roughly 6 to 12 cycles. TCRdb re-derived calls from the 5' RACE reads in MiXCR, one entry per CDR3 protein. The sample carries over 750,000 distinct CDR3 sequences, around 25% recorded once. This sample stems from a study of blood T cells in healthy people across ages. Germline CDR1 reads SQVTM; CDR2 reads ANQGSEA. CDR3 size: 11 residues. These records were also assigned to another study, of T cells of mothers and their children. That source adds: From each mother came over 8 million TCR beta CDR3 reads, and from each child came roughly 2.9 million. Detection of persistent microchimeric T cell clones did not occur.

V and J are TRBV29-1 and TRBJ2-5; D call uncertain. The end of the DNA fits TRBJ2-7 better, so the J call may be wrong. The sequence was obtained from a boy younger than 18 in good health. The specimen sequenced was blood. The CDR3, as DNA: TGCAGCGCTGAACTCGGAACCGAGCAGTACTTC. It translates to CSAELGTEQYF.